This TCR beta chain was captured by sequencing in a study of Ad26.COV2.S vaccination and SARS-CoV-2 variants. About the study: Participants got Ad26.COV2.S intramuscularly, once or twice 56 days apart.

Deletions cut 2 bases from V and 3 bases from J, with 14 bases between. This CDR3 comprises 15 residues. Germline V gene lookup returns CDR1 MNHEY and CDR2 SVGAGI. Some clones are missing from TCRdb's copy, which holds only in-frame ones; the method was immunoSEQ multiplex PCR. The repertoire holds more than 400,000 clones, with about 92% as singletons. Specified treatment: around 19 received Ad26.COV2.S at low or high dose, single or two shots; roughly five received placebo; per-sample allocation not given. Samples analyzed were those drawn on day 63 after the first vaccine or placebo injection. At a Boston site, the person donating was an adult of 18-55 years.

Sequenced material: peripheral blood, taken in a trial of Ad26.COV2.S vaccine versus placebo. This rearrangement joins TRBV6-5 to TRBJ2-7; D might be TRBD1 or TRBD2, each matching 5 bases. The receptor's source is a person between 18 and 65 years old who received the Ad26.COV2.S COVID-19 vaccine or a placebo. In nucleotides, the CDR3 is TGTGCCAGCAGTTACCGGGGCAATAAATACTACGAGCAGTACTTC. It codes for CASSYRGNKYYEQYF.